The clone carrying this T cell receptor (beta chain) was picked up a small number of times. The target antigen is unknown. Germline loops: CDR1 SQVTM, CDR2 ANQGSEA. There are 11 residues in the CDR3. V was cut by 5 bases and J by 6 bases, with 10 bases left in between. The record originates from a study of CD8+CD57+ T cells in acquired aplastic anemia. At the level of the study: The DNA of sorted CD4+ and CD8+ cells averaged approximately 2.9 ug.

Profiling of TCR beta VDJ combinations and CDR3 sequences used genomic DNA as template. TCRdb itself ran the reads through MiXCR, one entry per CDR3 protein. Found here are tens of thousands of distinct CDR3 sequences, under 80% of them singletons; the top ten hold about 23%. Findings and caveats of the study: CD8+ Simpson's diversity did not differ significantly between patients and controls.

This TCR was sampled from a human donor in good health, serving as a control. The rearrangement uses TRBV29-1 and TRBJ1-1; D may be TRBD1 (6 bases). Sequenced: sorted CD4+, CD8+, or CD8+CD57+ T cells (not recorded which) from PBMCs. DNA of the CDR3: TGCAGCGTTAACAGGGTCGCTGAAGCTTTCTTT. This sequence encodes CSVNRVAEAFF.